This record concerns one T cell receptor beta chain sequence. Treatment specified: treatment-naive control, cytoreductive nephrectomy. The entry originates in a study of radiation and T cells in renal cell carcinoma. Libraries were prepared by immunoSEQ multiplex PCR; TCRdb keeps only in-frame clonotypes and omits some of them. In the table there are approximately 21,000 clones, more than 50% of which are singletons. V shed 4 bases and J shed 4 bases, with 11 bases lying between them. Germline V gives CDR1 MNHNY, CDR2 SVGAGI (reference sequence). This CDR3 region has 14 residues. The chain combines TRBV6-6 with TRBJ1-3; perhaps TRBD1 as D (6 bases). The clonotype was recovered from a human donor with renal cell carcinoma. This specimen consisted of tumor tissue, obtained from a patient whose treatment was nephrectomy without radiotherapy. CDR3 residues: CASSFRGAGNTIYF. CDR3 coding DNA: TGTGCCAGCAGTTTTCGGGGGGCCGGAAACACCATATATTTT.